What follows is one T cell receptor beta chain and its context. Its antigen is as yet unknown. The V gene's germline CDR1 is SGHDN and CDR2 FVKESK. The CDR3 loop spans 17 amino acids. The ends lost 4 bases at V and 1 base at J; junction bases unmatched: 6. The sample comes from a study of blood T cells in healthy people across ages. Primers used in a second PCR of about 6 to 11 cycles were a sample-barcoded 5' primer and a J-beta primer mix. TCRdb re-called the 5' RACE reads through MiXCR, storing one row per CDR3 protein. The table lists 650,000 to 1,000,000 distinct CDR3 sequences, around 36% of them singletons. General study results and limits: The unknown donor CMV status may have confounded expanded clonotype changes. Versus aged donors, long-lived donors had higher diversity and more naive CD4+ cells.

The clonotype comes from a man younger than 35 in good health. The sequenced sample was blood. The chain recombines TRBV14 with TRBJ2-2; 10 nucleotides agree with TRBD2. Here the CDR3 reads CASSRPSGGLNTGELFF. CDR3 in DNA: TGTGCCAGCAGCCGTCCTAGCGGGGGACTGAACACCGGGGAGCTGTTTTTT.